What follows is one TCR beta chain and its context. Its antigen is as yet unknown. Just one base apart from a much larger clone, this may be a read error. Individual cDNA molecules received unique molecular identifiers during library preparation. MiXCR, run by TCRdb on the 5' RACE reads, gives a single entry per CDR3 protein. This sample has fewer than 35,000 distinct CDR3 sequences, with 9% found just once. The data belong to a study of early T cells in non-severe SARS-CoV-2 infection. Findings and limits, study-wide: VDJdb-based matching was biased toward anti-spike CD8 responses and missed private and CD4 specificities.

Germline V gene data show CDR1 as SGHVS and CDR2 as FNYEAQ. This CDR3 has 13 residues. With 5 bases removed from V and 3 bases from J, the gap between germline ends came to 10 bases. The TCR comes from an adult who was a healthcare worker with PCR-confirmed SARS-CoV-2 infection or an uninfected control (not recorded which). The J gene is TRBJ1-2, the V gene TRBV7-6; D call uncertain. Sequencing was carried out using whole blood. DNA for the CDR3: TGTGCCAGCAGCCAACAGACTTACTATGGCTACACCTTC. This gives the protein CASSQQTYYGYTF. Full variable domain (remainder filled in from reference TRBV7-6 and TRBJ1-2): GAGVSQSPRYKVTKRGQDVALRCDPISGHVSLYWYRQALGQGPEFLTYFNYEAQQDKSGLPNDRFSAERPEGSISTLTIQRTEQRDSAMYRCASSQQTYYGYTFGSGTRLTVV.